The 10 T cell receptor beta chains below come from one sample, sequenced in a study of cytomegalovirus exposure and HLA in healthy donors. PCR employed 60 Vbeta and 13 Jbeta primers. Profiled with immunoSEQ multiplex PCR; TCRdb holds only in-frame clones, not every one. The repertoire has over 55,000 clones, approximately 67% of them found once; the top ten carry roughly 7.6%. Material for sequencing was PBMCs. The receptors were sampled from a man aged 35 to 55 in good health and CMV-seropositive.

There are a few counts of this clone. The chain has TRBV5-6 and TRBJ1-2; D might be TRBD1 (5 bases). Germline assignment: CDR1 SGHDT and CDR2 YYEEEE. Trimming took off 3 bases at V and 7 bases at J, with 19 bases between the two ends. CDR3 length equals 15 residues. CDR3 nucleotide sequence: TGTGCCAGCAGCTCCGAAGTTGGCAGGGTATTTGGCTACACCTTC. Amino acid sequence: CASSSEVGRVFGYTF.

The rearrangement joins TRBV13 to TRBJ2-7; 8 bases align to TRBD1. V dropped 1 base and J dropped 1; count of bases not matched to a gene: 15. Germline assignment: CDR1 PRHDT and CDR2 FYEKMQ (reference sequence). This CDR3 comprises 19 residues. CDR3 bases: TGTGCCAGCAGCTTAGTCGGAACCTTCTCCGGGACAGGTTCCTACGAGCAGTACTTC. As protein: CASSLVGTFSGTGSYEQYF.

J is TRBJ2-3 and V is TRBV14, with 7 bases fitting TRBD2. The CDR3 loop spans 15 amino acids. With 3 bases clipped from V and 3 bases from J, the junction kept 6 bases outside the gene matches. The germline V gene has CDR1 SGHDN and CDR2 FVKESK. The CDR3 sequence is CASSQRGGPTDTQYF. As DNA, the CDR3 is TGTGCCAGCAGCCAGCGGGGAGGGCCGACAGATACGCAGTATTTT.

The chain has TRBV7-2 and TRBJ2-3; 7 nucleotides align to TRBD2. The CDR3 loop spans 17 amino acids. Germline V lookup: CDR1 SGHTA, CDR2 FQGNSA. Germline trimming cut 1 base from V and 3 bases from J; bases unmatched to any gene: 10. The CDR3 DNA sequence: TGTGCCAGCAGCTTAGGGGGCCCCCGCGGGGGAACAGATACGCAGTATTTT. Translation: CASSLGGPRGGTDTQYF.

This sequence joins TRBV9 and TRBJ2-3, with TRBD2 matching 8 bases. CDR3 size: 16 residues. J gave up 4 bases and V 4 bases, and 11 bases lay outside the gene matches. Germline-derived CDR1 and CDR2 are SGDLS and YYNGEE. DNA of the CDR3: TGTGCCAGCAGCCCTCGCCCACTAGCGGCGGCAGATACGCAGTATTTT. Translating gives CASSPRPLAAADTQYF.

This rearrangement joins TRBV19 to TRBJ2-3; 11 positions agree with TRBD2. Losses at the gene ends were 4 bases for V and 1 base for J; bases not matched to a gene: 4. CDR1 is LNHDA, CDR2 SQIVND, per germline (reference sequence). The CDR3 extends over 16 amino acids. The CDR3 DNA sequence: TGTGCCAGTAGTAAGGGGACTAGCGGACGCACAGATACGCAGTATTTT. It codes for CASSKGTSGRTDTQYF.

The chain employs TRBV4-1 and TRBJ1-2, with D tentatively TRBD1 (6 bases). V lost 0 bases to trimming and J lost 2 bases, with 13 bases between them. This CDR3 is built from 16 residues. Germline-derived CDR1 and CDR2 are MGHRA and YSYEKL. The CDR3 loop is CASSQDWGGANYGYTF. CDR3 DNA sequence: TGCGCCAGCAGCCAAGATTGGGGGGGGGCAAACTATGGCTACACCTTC.

The chain employs TRBV9 and TRBJ2-6, with TRBD1 matching over 9 bases. CDR3 length: 18 amino acids. Germline CDR1 reads SGDLS; CDR2 reads YYNGEE. J was trimmed by 0 bases and V by 3 bases; bases with no gene match: 7. CDR3 in DNA: TGTGCCAGCAGCGCCTCGGACAGGGGAAGCTCTGGGGCCAACGTCCTGACTTTC. Translation: CASSASDRGSSGANVLTF.

The chain uses TRBV5-1 and TRBJ2-1, with 9 bases that match TRBD1. CDR3 length equals 16 residues. Germline V CDR1 and CDR2: SGHRS, YFSETQ. The J segment lost 3 bases and the V segment lost 0 bases, leaving 4 bases of the junction unmatched. CDR3 DNA: TGCGCCAGCAGCTTGGAAGGGACAGGGATCTACAATGAGCAGTTCTTC. Protein: CASSLEGTGIYNEQFF.

This clone was counted a single time. At one end, the junction sequence differs from germline, possibly due to a read error. The chain combines TRBV5-4 with TRBJ2-7; maybe TRBD2 (6 bases). CDR3 length: 13 residues. CDR1 and CDR2 from the germline V gene are SGHNT and YYREEE (reference sequence). CDR3: CASGGVPSDEQYF. Written as DNA, the CDR3 is TGTGCCAGCGGAGGGGTTCCCTCCGACGAGCAGTACTTC.